One and the same sample provided the 19 T cell receptor beta chains below, sequenced in a study of T cells in Graves' hyperthyroidism and ophthalmopathy (dated by TCRdb to between 2018 and 2021). Libraries were built with multiplex PCR. The data were produced on an Illumina HiSeq 2000. TCR beta CDR3 regions were amplified from RNA transcripts. For the first round of RT-PCR on the TCR CDR3, the HTBI primer set was used together with the Qiagen OneStep RT-PCR kit. TCRdb reprocessing: public reads trimmed at Q25 with fastp, clones called with MiXCR, in-frame beta chains kept. Identical CDR3 protein sequences are pooled into one entry, listed with their most common genes and DNA. The sample includes approximately 400,000 distinct CDR3 sequences, with around a quarter observed a single time. Less than 75% of the sample is in the top ten clones. The sequencing sample was made of blood. These receptors originate from a man in his fifties or sixties with Graves' hyperthyroidism.

This clonotype was seen at least ten times. The chain employs TRBV3-1 and TRBJ2-5; D is unresolved. The CDR3 consists of 16 residues. V shed 0 bases and J shed 1 base, with 12 bases lying between them. CDR1 is LGHDT and CDR2 is YNNKEL in the germline V gene (reference sequence). The CDR3 DNA reads TGTGCCAGCAGCCAAGACCCTCCCGGCACCCAAGAGACCCAGTACTTC. It specifies CASSQDPPGTQETQYF.

The J gene is TRBJ2-7, the V gene TRBV29-1; TRBD2 aligns across 9 bases. Germline values: CDR1 SQVTM, CDR2 ANQGSEA. The CDR3 length is 13 residues. After removal of 4 bases from V and 1 base from J, the junction contained 2 bases not matched to a gene. The CDR3, as DNA: TGCAGCGTTGCGACTAGCGGATCCTACGAGCAGTACTTC. Encoded protein: CSVATSGSYEQYF.

In its sample, this clonotype was seen many times. The chain recombines TRBV28 with TRBJ1-1; weak D call: TRBD1 (6 bases). The germline V gene has CDR1 MDHEN and CDR2 SYDVKM. Trimming took off 3 bases at V and 5 bases at J, with 10 bases between the two ends. This CDR3 comprises 13 residues. CDR3 loop: CASSFVRGTEAFF. In DNA form, the CDR3 reads TGTGCCAGCAGTTTCGTAAGGGGGACTGAAGCTTTCTTT.

This clonotype was observed many times. V usage is TRBV7-2 and J usage is TRBJ2-7; weak D call: TRBD2 (6 bases). In germline, CDR1 is SGHTA, CDR2 FQGNSA. Trimming pared 5 bases from V and 2 bases from J, leaving 16 bases between. This CDR3 region has 15 residues. CDR3 sequence (DNA): TGTGCCAGCAGCAAAGGGGTGCGGGGAGCCTACGAGCAGTACTTC. Translating gives CASSKGVRGAYEQYF.

The V call is TRBV6-1, the J call TRBJ2-7; D uncertain. The CDR3 totals 13 residues. Trimming pared 6 bases from V and 2 bases from J, leaving 11 bases between. From germline, CDR1 is MNHNS and CDR2 SASEGT. The CDR3 DNA follows: TGTGCCAGCAGCTCCGGGTTCCCCTACGAGCAGTACTTC. This sequence encodes CASSSGFPYEQYF.

J is TRBJ2-7 and V is TRBV7-8, with D perhaps matching TRBD2 (7 bases). The CDR3 totals 15 residues. V lost 1 base, J lost 7 bases, and 17 bases lay in between. Germline CDR1 is SGHVS and CDR2 is FQNEAQ. This chain's CDR3 is CASSLGVGGLGEQYF. CDR3 bases: TGTGCCAGCAGCTTAGGGGTCGGGGGGCTGGGTGAGCAGTACTTC.

Many counts were recorded for this clonotype. CDR3 sequence reads: CASSQGRSSGNTIYF. The CDR3 DNA sequence: TGTGCCAGCAGCCAAGGACGAAGCTCTGGAAACACCATATATTTT. J is TRBJ1-3 and V is TRBV3-1; no firm D call. This CDR3 is built from 15 residues. The V and J ends lost 1 base and 0 bases respectively, with 7 bases between them. Germline V gene sequence: CDR1 LGHDT, CDR2 YNNKEL (reference sequence).

In its sample, this clonotype was seen many times. CDR3 nucleotides: TGTGCCAGCATTGGGACAGCGGGAGAGACCCAGTACTTC. It translates to CASIGTAGETQYF. The J gene is TRBJ2-5, the V gene TRBV6-1, with D perhaps TRBD1 (7 bases). The CDR3 consists of 13 residues. V was pared by 7 bases and J by 4 bases, with 13 bases between. The germline CDR1 and CDR2 sequences are MNHNS and SASEGT.

This sequence joins TRBV7-6 and TRBJ2-2, with 8 bases matching TRBD2. V trimming: 5 bases; J trimming: 0 bases; junction bases outside the gene matches: 20. The CDR3 runs to 21 residues. Germline CDR1 SGHVS, CDR2 FNYEAQ. CDR3 DNA: TGTGCCAGCAGCCCGCTTCATTCCGAGGCGGGAGGAGGCCCGAACACCGGGGAGCTGTTTTTT. This gives the protein CASSPLHSEAGGGPNTGELFF.

This clonotype was counted ten times or more. V usage is TRBV2 and J usage is TRBJ2-3, with D possibly TRBD1 on 5 matching bases. The ends were cut back, 9 bases at V and 1 base at J, with 8 bases in the middle. This CDR3 is built from 12 residues. Germline lookup yields CDR1 SNHLY and CDR2 FYNNEI. CDR3 loop: CARTEGTDTQYF. The CDR3 DNA sequence: TGTGCCAGGACAGAGGGCACAGATACGCAGTATTTT.

The chain is built from TRBV19 and TRBJ2-7; D is undetermined. V lost 4 bases to trimming and J lost 3 bases, with 10 bases between them. CDR1 and CDR2 (germline): LNHDA, SQIVND (reference sequence). The CDR3 has 13 amino acids. This CDR3 is CASSTTTVYEQYF. The CDR3 DNA reads as TGTGCCAGTAGTACGACAACTGTCTACGAGCAGTACTTC.

This clonotype occurred a few times. This sequence joins TRBV28 and TRBJ2-5; 14 bases line up with TRBD2. V shed 7 bases, J shed 12 bases, and the junction held 4 bases outside the gene matches. Germline CDR1 reads MDHEN; CDR2 reads SYDVKM. The CDR3 is 12 residues long. The chain's CDR3 is CASKGLAGEKYF. CDR3 DNA sequence: TGTGCCAGCAAGGGACTAGCGGGAGAAAAGTACTTC.

This clonotype has ten or more counts. The J gene is TRBJ2-7, the V gene TRBV5-1; 7 bases are a match to TRBD1. CDR1 SGHRS and CDR2 YFSETQ come from the germline V gene. The CDR3 extends over 16 amino acids. V lost 4 bases to trimming and J lost 4 bases; unmatched junction nucleotides: 14. The CDR3 DNA is TGCGCCAGCAGCGGTGGACAGGACCTACTGGGTTACGAGCAGTACTTC. It specifies CASSGGQDLLGYEQYF.

This clonotype was counted only a few times. The chain combines TRBV4-2 with TRBJ2-5; D not certain. V lost 0 bases and J 4 bases, leaving 6 bases between the germline ends. The germline CDR1 and CDR2 sequences are LGHNA and YNFKEQ. CDR3 length: 13 amino acids. In DNA form, the CDR3 reads TGTGCCAGCAGCCAAGACGACGTAGAGACCCAGTACTTC. Its translation: CASSQDDVETQYF.

This clonotype was detected a few times. The chain couples TRBV3-1 to TRBJ2-1; 11 positions agree with TRBD2. V shed 2 bases, J shed 4 bases, and the junction held 7 bases outside the gene matches. This CDR3 spans 17 amino acids. CDR1 and CDR2 from the germline V gene are LGHDT and YNNKEL (reference sequence). The CDR3 sequence is CASSQPLLAGEYNEQFF. The CDR3 DNA reads TGTGCCAGCAGCCAACCGTTACTAGCGGGAGAATACAATGAGCAGTTCTTC.

The chain carries TRBV4-1 and TRBJ2-5; 7 bases align to TRBD1. The CDR3 extends over 17 amino acids. V shed 2 bases and J 5 bases; nucleotides not matched to a gene: 14. Germline CDR1 reads MGHRA; CDR2 reads YSYEKL. CDR3 amino acids: CASSQQGTDLRRETQYF. In nucleotides, the CDR3 is TGCGCCAGCAGCCAACAAGGGACAGATCTTCGCCGGGAGACCCAGTACTTC.

The chain carries TRBV12-3 or TRBV12-4 and TRBJ1-1; the D gene is possibly TRBD1 (5 bases). Trimming left V 7 bases short and J 5 bases short, with 14 bases between. The CDR3 is 13 amino acids. The CDR3 nucleotides read TGTGCCAGCACCCCTCGGGGCCGGACTGAAGCTTTCTTT. It yields the protein CASTPRGRTEAFF.

This clonotype was observed at least ten times. The chain is built from TRBV19 and TRBJ2-3, with TRBD2 identical over 9 bases. The CDR3 covers 14 residues. Germline V gene lookup returns CDR1 LNHDA and CDR2 SQIVND (reference sequence). The V segment lost 4 bases and the J segment 6 bases; nucleotides outside the gene matches: 5. As DNA, the CDR3 is TGTGCCAGTAGTAAGGTAGCGGGAGTTGATACGCAGTATTTT. The encoded protein is CASSKVAGVDTQYF.

This chain links TRBV27 with TRBJ2-4, with D tentatively TRBD1 or TRBD2 (5 bases each). The CDR3 runs 12 residues. Trimming left V 8 bases short and J 5 bases short, with 10 bases between. Germline V gene lookup returns CDR1 MNHEY and CDR2 SMNVEV (reference sequence). The CDR3 DNA is TGTGCCAGCGGGGACGGCCAAAACATTCAGTACTTC. Translation: CASGDGQNIQYF.